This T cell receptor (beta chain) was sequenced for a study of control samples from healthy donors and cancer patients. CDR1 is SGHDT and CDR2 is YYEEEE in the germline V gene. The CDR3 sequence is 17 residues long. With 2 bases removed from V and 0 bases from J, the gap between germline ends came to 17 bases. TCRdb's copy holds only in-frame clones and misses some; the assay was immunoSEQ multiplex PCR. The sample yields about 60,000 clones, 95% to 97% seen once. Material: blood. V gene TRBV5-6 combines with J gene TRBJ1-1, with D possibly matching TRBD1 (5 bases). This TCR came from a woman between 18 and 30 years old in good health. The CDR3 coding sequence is TGTGCCAGCAGCTTAAGGGGTACAGGAGGCTTGAACACTGAAGCTTTCTTT. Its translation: CASSLRGTGGLNTEAFF.